Listed here are 11 T cell receptor beta chains from one sample, sequenced in a study of brain metastases from non-small cell lung cancer. Only in-frame clones appear in the TCRdb table, and some are missing; sequencing was by immunoSEQ multiplex PCR. Altogether approximately 1,500 clones are present, approximately 79% being singletons, with the ten largest covering about 19%. Sequencing input: tumor-adjacent normal tissue. Every receptor here comes from a donor at least 40 years old with non-small cell lung cancer.

The chain links TRBV7-2 to TRBJ2-5; 16 bases are shared with TRBD2. V was pared by 5 bases and J by 5 bases, with 11 bases of the junction left unmatched. Germline assignment: CDR1 SGHTA and CDR2 FQGNSA. This CDR3 comprises 18 residues. As DNA, the CDR3 is TGTGCCAGCAGCGTCCGGCCGGGACTAGCGGGGGGGCTCGAGACCCAGTACTTC. It translates to CASSVRPGLAGGLETQYF.

The chain carries TRBV5-4 and TRBJ2-7; tentatively, D is TRBD1 (5 bases). Deletions cut 3 bases from V and 7 bases from J, with 14 bases between. Germline V CDR1 and CDR2: SGHNT, YYREEE (reference sequence). The CDR3 extends over 13 amino acids. CDR3 in DNA: TGTGCCAGCAGCTCCTGGACAATCGGAGAGCAGTACTTC. This sequence encodes CASSSWTIGEQYF.

The gene calls are TRBV6-6 and TRBJ2-3; 11 bases line up with TRBD2. Trimming took 6 bases from V and 1 from J; bases not matched to a gene: 3. The CDR3 has 15 amino acids. CDR1 and CDR2 (germline): MNHNY, SVGAGI (reference sequence). The CDR3 nucleotides are TGTGCCAGCAGGTCGACTAGCGGGGGCACAGATACGCAGTATTTT. It is translated as CASRSTSGGTDTQYF.

A single count supports this clone. This rearrangement joins TRBV7-2 to TRBJ2-6, with TRBD2 matching over 8 bases. V gave up 4 bases and J gave up 1 base; unmatched junction bases: 6. Per germline, CDR1 SGHTA and CDR2 FQGNSA. This CDR3 spans 17 amino acids. CDR3 bases: TGTGCCAGCAGCTCAGGACTAGCTAGGTCTGGGGCCAACGTCCTGACTTTC. It encodes CASSSGLARSGANVLTF.

V usage is TRBV30 and J usage is TRBJ1-6; the D is unclear. The germline V and J ends were trimmed by 2 bases and 6 bases, with 17 bases remaining between them. CDR1 is GTSNPN, CDR2 SVGIG, per germline (reference sequence). This CDR3 region has 16 residues. This CDR3 is CAWSTALGIFNSPLHF. CDR3 nucleotide sequence: TGTGCCTGGAGTACAGCCCTAGGGATTTTTAATTCACCCCTCCACTTT.

The chain links TRBV5-1 to TRBJ2-3; 7 bases agree with TRBD1. With V trimmed by 4 bases and J by 5 bases, 7 bases remained unmatched. Per germline, CDR1 SGHRS and CDR2 YFSETQ. The CDR3 sequence is 14 residues long. The CDR3 region is CASSARTGEDTQYF. The CDR3 nucleotides read TGCGCCAGCAGCGCAAGAACAGGGGAAGATACGCAGTATTTT.

The chain has TRBV6-5 and TRBJ2-5; D gene unclear. The CDR3 spans 13 residues. In germline, CDR1 is MNHEY, CDR2 SVGAGI. V gave up 4 bases and J gave up 5 bases, with 11 bases separating them. CDR3 DNA sequence: TGTGCCAGCAGTTTACTGGGGTCCGAGACCCAGTACTTC. It translates to CASSLLGSETQYF.

The chain links TRBV5-6 to TRBJ1-2; D ambiguous. The germline CDR1 and CDR2 sequences are SGHDT and YYEEEE. The CDR3 runs to 14 residues. V shed 2 bases and J shed 7 bases, with 15 bases lying between them. CDR3 sequence: CASSFGRVVGGYTF. The CDR3 DNA is TGTGCCAGCAGCTTCGGCCGCGTGGTAGGTGGCTACACCTTC.

The chain carries TRBV19 and TRBJ1-2; 7 bases fit TRBD1. V lost 9 bases, J lost 3 bases, and 4 bases stayed unmatched. Looked up from germline, CDR1 is LNHDA and CDR2 is SQIVND (reference sequence). The CDR3 spans 12 residues. The CDR3 nucleotides read TGTGCCAGAGGACAGGAAGACTATGGCTACACCTTC. This codes for CARGQEDYGYTF.

V and J are TRBV2 and TRBJ1-1; D is undetermined. V shed 4 bases and J shed 4 bases, with 10 bases lying between them. The CDR3 loop spans 13 amino acids. Germline V gene data show CDR1 as SNHLY and CDR2 as FYNNEI. The CDR3 DNA sequence: TGTGCCAGCAGTGTCGGGGATAGCACTGAAGCTTTCTTT. Translated, it gives CASSVGDSTEAFF.

In its sample, this clone was seen a few times. The gene calls are TRBV6-5 and TRBJ2-5, with D perhaps matching TRBD2 (6 bases). Germline V CDR1 and CDR2: MNHEY, SVGAGI. Trimming removed 6 bases from V and 4 bases from J, with 12 bases in between. CDR3 size: 13 residues. The CDR3 bases are TGTGCCAGCAGCTCATTGGGGGGAGAGACCCAGTACTTC. This encodes CASSSLGGETQYF.